This T cell receptor (beta chain) was sequenced for a study of CD8 T cells in Susac syndrome. The CDR3 extends over 17 amino acids. Trimming shortened V by 4 bases and J by 2 bases, and 18 bases separated the two germline ends. Germline loops: CDR1 MNHNS, CDR2 SASEGT. Patients with Susac syndrome showed fulfilment of recently defined diagnostic criteria for definite or probable disease. cDNA came from 0.5 to 1 ug RNA primed by random hexamers. Each CDR3 protein is one row after TCRdb ran MiXCR on the immunoSEQ multiplex PCR reads. The repertoire holds over 140,000 distinct CDR3 sequences, 95% seen once, with about 0.14% in the top ten.

This TCR was recovered from a human donor with Susac syndrome. The V gene is TRBV6-1, the J gene TRBJ1-5; tentative D call: TRBD1 (5 bases). The sample comprised CD4+ T cells from PBMCs. This CDR3 reads CASSGGTGTKRNQPQHF. The CDR3 nucleotides are TGTGCCAGCAGTGGAGGGACCGGGACGAAGCGCAATCAGCCCCAGCATTTT.